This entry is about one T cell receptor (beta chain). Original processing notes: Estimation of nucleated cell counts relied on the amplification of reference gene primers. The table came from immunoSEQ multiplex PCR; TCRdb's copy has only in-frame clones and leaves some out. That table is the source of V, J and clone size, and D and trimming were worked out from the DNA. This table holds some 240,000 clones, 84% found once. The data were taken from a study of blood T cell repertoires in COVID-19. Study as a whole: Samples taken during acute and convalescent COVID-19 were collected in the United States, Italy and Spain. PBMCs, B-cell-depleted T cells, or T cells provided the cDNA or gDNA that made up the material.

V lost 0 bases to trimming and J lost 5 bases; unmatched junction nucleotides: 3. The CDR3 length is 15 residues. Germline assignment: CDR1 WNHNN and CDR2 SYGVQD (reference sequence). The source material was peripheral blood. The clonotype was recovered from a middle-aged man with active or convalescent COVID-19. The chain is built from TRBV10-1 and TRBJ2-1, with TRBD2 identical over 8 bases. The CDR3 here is CASSESSGSNNEQFF. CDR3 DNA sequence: TGCGCCAGCAGTGAGTCGAGCGGGAGCAACAATGAGCAGTTCTTC.